This T cell receptor beta chain stems from a study of blood T cell repertoires in COVID-19. Those who participated ranged in age from roughly 18 to 100 years and resided in some 24 US areas. Participant-reported clinical history was the basis for cohort assignment. Germline CDR1 and CDR2: SGHDT and YYEEEE. V trimming: 3 bases; J trimming: 6 bases; junction bases outside the gene matches: 18. CDR3 length: 18 residues. The data were produced by immunoSEQ multiplex PCR, yet TCRdb's version contains in-frame clones alone and is incomplete. The sample consists of nearly 200,000 clones, around 89% of them appearing once.

J is TRBJ2-7 and V is TRBV5-6, with 10 bases lining up with TRBD2. The sequenced sample was PBMCs or T cells enriched from blood (not recorded which). This TCR derives from a woman younger than 35 who had recovered from COVID-19. CDR3 coding DNA: TGTGCCAGCAGCTCATCAGCACAGCGGGGGGGAAGTAGCTTCGAGCAGTACTTC. As protein: CASSSSAQRGGSSFEQYF.